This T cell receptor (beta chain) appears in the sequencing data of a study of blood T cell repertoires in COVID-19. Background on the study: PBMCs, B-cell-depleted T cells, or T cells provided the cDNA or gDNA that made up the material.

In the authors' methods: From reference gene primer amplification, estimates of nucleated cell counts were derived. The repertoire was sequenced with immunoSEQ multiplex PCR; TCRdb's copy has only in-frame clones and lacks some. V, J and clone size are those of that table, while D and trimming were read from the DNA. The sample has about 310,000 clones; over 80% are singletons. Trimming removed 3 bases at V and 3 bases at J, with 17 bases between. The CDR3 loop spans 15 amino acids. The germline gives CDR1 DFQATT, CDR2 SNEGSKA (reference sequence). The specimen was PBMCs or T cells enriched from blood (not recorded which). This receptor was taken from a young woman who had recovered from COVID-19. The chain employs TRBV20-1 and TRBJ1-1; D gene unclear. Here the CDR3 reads CSASSRALMYTEAFF. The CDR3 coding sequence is TGCAGTGCTAGTTCGAGGGCGCTTATGTACACTGAAGCTTTCTTT.